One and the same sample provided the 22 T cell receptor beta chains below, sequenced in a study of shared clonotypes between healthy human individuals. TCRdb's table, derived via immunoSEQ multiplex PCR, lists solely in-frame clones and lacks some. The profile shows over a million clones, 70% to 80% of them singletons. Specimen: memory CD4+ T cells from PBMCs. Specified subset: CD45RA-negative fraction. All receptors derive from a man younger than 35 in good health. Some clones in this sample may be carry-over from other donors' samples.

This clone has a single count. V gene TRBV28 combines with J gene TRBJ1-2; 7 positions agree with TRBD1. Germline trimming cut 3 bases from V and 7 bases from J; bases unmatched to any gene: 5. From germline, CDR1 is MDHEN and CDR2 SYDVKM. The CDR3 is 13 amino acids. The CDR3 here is CASSFDRVGGYTF. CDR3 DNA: TGTGCCAGCAGTTTCGACAGGGTGGGTGGCTACACCTTC.

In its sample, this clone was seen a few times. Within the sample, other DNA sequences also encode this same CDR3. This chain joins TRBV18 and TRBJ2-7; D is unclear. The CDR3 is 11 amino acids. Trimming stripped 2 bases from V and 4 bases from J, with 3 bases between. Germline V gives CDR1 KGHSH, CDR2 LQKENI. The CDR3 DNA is TGTGCCAGCTCACCAGGGTACGAGCAGTACTTC. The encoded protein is CASSPGYEQYF.

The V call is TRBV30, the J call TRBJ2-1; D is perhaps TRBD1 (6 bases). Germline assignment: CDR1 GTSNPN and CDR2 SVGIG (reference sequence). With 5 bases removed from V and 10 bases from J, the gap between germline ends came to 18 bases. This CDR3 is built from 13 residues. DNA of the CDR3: TGTGCCTGGGAACCGGGACATAGGTCGGAGCAGTTCTTC. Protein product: CAWEPGHRSEQFF.

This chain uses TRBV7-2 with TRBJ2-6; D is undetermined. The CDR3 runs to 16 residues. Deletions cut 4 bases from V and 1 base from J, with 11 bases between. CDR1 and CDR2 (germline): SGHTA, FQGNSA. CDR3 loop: CASSSAAGSGANVLTF. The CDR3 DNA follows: TGTGCCAGCAGCTCAGCTGCAGGTTCTGGGGCCAACGTCCTGACTTTC.

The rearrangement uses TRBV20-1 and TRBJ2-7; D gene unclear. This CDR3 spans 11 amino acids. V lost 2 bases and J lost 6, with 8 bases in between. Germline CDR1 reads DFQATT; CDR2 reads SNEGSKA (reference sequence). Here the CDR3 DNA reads TGCAGTGCTAGACCCTTTGGCGAGCAGTACTTC. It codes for CSARPFGEQYF.

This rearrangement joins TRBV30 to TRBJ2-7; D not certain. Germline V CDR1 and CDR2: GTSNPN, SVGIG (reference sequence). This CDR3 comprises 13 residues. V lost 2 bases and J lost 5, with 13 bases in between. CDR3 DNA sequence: TGTGCCTGGAGTTCAGCAGGTGATAACGAGCAGTACTTC. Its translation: CAWSSAGDNEQYF.

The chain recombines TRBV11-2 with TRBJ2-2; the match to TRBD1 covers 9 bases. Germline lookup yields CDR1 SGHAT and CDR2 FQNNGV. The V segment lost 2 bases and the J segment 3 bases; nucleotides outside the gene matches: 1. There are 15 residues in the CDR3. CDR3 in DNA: TGTGCCAGCAGCTTAAGGGACAGGGACACCGGGGAGCTGTTTTTT. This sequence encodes CASSLRDRDTGELFF.

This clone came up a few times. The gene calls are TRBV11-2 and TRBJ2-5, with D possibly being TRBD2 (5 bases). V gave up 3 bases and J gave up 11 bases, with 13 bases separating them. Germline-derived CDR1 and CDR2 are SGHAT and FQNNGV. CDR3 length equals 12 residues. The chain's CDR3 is CASSFPAGRQYF. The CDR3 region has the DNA TGTGCCAGCAGCTTCCCCGCGGGCAGGCAGTACTTC.

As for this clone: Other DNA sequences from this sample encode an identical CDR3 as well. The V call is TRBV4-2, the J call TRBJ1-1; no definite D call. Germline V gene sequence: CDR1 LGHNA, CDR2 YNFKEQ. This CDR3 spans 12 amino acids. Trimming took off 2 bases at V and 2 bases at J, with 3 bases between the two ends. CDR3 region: CASSQPNTEAFF. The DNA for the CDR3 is TGTGCCAGCAGCCAACCCAACACTGAAGCTTTCTTT.

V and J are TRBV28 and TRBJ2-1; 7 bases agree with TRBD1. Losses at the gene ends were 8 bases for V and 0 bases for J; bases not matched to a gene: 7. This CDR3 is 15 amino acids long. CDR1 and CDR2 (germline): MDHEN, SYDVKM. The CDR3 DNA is TGTGCCAGCTTGAGGGGACAGACCTCCTACAATGAGCAGTTCTTC. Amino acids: CASLRGQTSYNEQFF.

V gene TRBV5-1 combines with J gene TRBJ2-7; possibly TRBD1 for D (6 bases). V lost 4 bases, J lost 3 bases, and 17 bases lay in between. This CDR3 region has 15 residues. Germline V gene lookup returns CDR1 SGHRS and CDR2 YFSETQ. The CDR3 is CASSIDGGALYEQYF. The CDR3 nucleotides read TGCGCCAGCAGCATTGATGGGGGCGCGCTCTACGAGCAGTACTTC.

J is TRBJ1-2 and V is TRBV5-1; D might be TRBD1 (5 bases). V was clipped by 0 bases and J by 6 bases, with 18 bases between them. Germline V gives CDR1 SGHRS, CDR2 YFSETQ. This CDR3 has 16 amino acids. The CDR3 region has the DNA TGCGCCAGCAGCTTGGCCGCTGGAGACAGAGTACATGGCTACACCTTC. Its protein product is CASSLAAGDRVHGYTF.

CDR3 DNA sequence: TGTGCCAGCAGCTTTGGCACAGGGGAGTATGAAAAACTGTTTTTT. As protein: CASSFGTGEYEKLFF. This sequence joins TRBV5-5 and TRBJ1-4; 7 bases match TRBD1. The germline CDR1 and CDR2 sequences are SGHKS and YYEKEE (reference sequence). The CDR3 has 15 residues. The trim removed 2 bases at V and 6 bases at J, leaving 7 bases unmatched.

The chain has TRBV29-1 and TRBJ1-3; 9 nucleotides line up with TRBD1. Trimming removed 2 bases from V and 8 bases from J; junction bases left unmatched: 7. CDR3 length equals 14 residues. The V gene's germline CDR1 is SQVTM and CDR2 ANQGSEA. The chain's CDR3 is CSVELQGAPDTIYF. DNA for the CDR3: TGCAGCGTTGAATTACAGGGGGCCCCGGACACCATATATTTT.

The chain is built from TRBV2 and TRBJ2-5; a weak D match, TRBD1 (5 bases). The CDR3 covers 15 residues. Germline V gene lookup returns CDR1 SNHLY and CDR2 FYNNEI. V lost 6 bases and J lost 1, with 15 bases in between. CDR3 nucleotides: TGTGCCAGCAGCCGAACTCTGACAGTCCAAGAGACCCAGTACTTC. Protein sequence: CASSRTLTVQETQYF. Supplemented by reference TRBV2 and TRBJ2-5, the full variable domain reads EPEVTQTPSHQVTQMGQEVILRCVPISNHLYFYWYRQILGQKVEFLVSFYNNEISEKSEIFDDQFSVERPDGSNFTLKIRSTKLEDSAMYFCASSRTLTVQETQYFGPGTRLLVL.

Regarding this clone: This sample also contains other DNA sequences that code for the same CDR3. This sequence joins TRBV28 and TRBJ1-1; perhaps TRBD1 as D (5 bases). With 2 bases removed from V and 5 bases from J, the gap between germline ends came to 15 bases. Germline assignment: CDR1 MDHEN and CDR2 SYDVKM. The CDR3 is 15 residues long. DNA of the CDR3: TGTGCCAGCAGTTTACGCGCGGGGGGGAGAACTGAAGCTTTCTTT. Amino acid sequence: CASSLRAGGRTEAFF.

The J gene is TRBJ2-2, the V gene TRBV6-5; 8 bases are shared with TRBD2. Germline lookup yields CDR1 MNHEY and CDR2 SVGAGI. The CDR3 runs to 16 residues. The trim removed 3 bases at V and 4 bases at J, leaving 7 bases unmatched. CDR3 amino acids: CASSYRSGSGTGELFF. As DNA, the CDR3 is TGTGCCAGCAGTTATAGGAGCGGGAGCGGCACCGGGGAGCTGTTTTTT.

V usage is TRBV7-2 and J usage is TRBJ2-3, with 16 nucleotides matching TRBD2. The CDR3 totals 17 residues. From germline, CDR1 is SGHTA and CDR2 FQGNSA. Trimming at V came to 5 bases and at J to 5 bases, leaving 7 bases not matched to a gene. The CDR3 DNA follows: TGTGCCAGCAGCCTAGGGACTAGCGGGAGGGCGGGAGATACGCAGTATTTT. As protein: CASSLGTSGRAGDTQYF. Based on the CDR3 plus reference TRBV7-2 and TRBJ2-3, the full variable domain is GAGVSQSPSNKVTEKGKDVELRCDPISGHTALYWYRQSLGQGLEFLIYFQGNSAPDKSGLPSDRFSAERTGGSVSTLTIQRTQQEDSAVYLCASSLGTSGRAGDTQYFGPGTRLTVL.

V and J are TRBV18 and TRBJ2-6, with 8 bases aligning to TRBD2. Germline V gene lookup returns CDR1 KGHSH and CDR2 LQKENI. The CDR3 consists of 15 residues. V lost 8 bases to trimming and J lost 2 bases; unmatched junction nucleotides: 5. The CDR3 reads CASGREGAGANVLTF. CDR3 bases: TGTGCCAGCGGCCGGGAGGGGGCTGGGGCCAACGTCCTGACTTTC.

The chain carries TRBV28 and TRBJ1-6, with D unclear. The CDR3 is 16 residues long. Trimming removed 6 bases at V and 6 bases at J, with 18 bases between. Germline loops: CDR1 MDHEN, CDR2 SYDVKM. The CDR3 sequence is CASRLGRQRINSPLHF. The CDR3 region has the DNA TGTGCCAGCAGACTGGGGAGGCAGCGGATTAATTCACCCCTCCACTTT. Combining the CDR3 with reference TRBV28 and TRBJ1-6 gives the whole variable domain DVKVTQSSRYLVKRTGEKVFLECVQDMDHENMFWYRQDPGLGLRLIYFSYDVKMKEKGDIPEGYSVSREKKERFSLILESASTNQTSMYLCASRLGRQRINSPLHFGNGTRLTVT.

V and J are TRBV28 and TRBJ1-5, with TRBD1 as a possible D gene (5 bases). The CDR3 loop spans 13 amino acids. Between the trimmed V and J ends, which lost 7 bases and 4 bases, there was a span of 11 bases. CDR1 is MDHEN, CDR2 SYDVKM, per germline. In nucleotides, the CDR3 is TGTGCCAGCACCCCGGGGGGAAATCAGCCCCAGCATTTT. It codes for CASTPGGNQPQHF.

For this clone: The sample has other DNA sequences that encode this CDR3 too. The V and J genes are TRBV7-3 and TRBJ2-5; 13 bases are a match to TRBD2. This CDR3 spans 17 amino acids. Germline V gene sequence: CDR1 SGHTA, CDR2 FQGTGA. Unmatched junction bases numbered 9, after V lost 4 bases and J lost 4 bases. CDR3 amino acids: CASSWGLAGLDGETQYF. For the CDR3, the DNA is TGTGCCAGCAGCTGGGGACTAGCGGGACTCGACGGAGAGACCCAGTACTTC. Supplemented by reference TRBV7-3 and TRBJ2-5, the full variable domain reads GAGVSQTPSNKVTEKGKYVELRCDPISGHTALYWYRQSLGQGPEFLIYFQGTGAADDSGLPNDRFFAVRPEGSVSTLKIQRTERGDSAVYLCASSWGLAGLDGETQYFGPGTRLLVL.